The clone carrying this T cell receptor (beta chain) was counted only a few times. Antigen specificity is unknown. This sample was taken from a study of human T cells and chemical hapten exposure. At the level of the study: The study sensitized with 2% DPC on a 2 cm by 2 cm patch of upper inner arm skin.

The length of the CDR3 is 14 residues. V dropped 7 bases and J dropped 7 bases, with 17 bases sitting between them. This sample's time point: pre-sensitization, week 0. As to treatment: therapeutic diphenylcyclopropenone sensitization with weekly scalp DPC. Original processing methods: Counts of TCRs in each sample centred on a median of 95,638 and extended from approximately 20,000 to 700,000. One entry per CDR3 protein results from TCRdb running MiXCR on the RACE reads. TCRdb's processing, not the authors', yielded these V and J calls. This sample has under 300,000 distinct CDR3 sequences, with approximately 7.5% found just once. Findings of the study overall: Expanded TCRs grouped into significantly more large CDR3 similarity clusters than controls produced.

The sequencing here drew on whole blood, taken in connection with sensitization to the hapten diphenylcyclopropenone (DPC). This chain uses TRBV12-3 or TRBV12-4 with TRBJ2-1; either TRBD1 or TRBD2 may supply D (5 bases each). The TCR originated in a man between 18 and 29 years old with alopecia areata. Some clones in this sample may be carry-over from other donors' samples. This chain's CDR3 is CASKSGTLGNEQFF. The CDR3 region has the DNA TGTGCCAGCAAATCCGGGACGCTGGGGAATGAGCAGTTCTTC.